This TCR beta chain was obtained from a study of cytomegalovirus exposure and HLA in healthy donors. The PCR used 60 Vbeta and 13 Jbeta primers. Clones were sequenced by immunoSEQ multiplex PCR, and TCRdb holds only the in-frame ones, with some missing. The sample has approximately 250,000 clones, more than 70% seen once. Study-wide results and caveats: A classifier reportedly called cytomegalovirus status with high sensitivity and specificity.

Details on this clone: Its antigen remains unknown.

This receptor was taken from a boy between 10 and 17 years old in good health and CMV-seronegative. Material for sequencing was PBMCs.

CDR3 nucleotide sequence: TGCGCCAGCAGCCCAGAGGGATCAGATACGCAGTATTTT. Translated: CASSPEGSDTQYF. The J gene is TRBJ2-3, the V gene TRBV5-1; D perhaps matches TRBD2 (5 bases). Looked up from germline, CDR1 is SGHRS and CDR2 is YFSETQ. Deletions cut 4 bases from V and 4 bases from J, with 10 bases between. The CDR3 is made up of 13 amino acids.